This note documents a single T cell receptor (beta chain) sequence. The antigen remains undetermined. CDR1 SEHNR and CDR2 FQNEAQ come from the germline V gene (reference sequence). The CDR3 has 18 residues. Trimming cost V 10 bases and J 1 base, with 29 bases left between them. This entry is derived from a study of graft-versus-host responses after intestinal transplantation. Study as a whole: Those transplanted obtained multivisceral, liver-intestinal, or isolated intestinal grafts.

Study results and caveats: Recipient marrow contained GvH clones, some of which appeared first in ileum or blood.

Libraries were prepared by immunoSEQ multiplex PCR; TCRdb keeps only in-frame clonotypes and omits some of them. The profile shows approximately 100,000 clones, roughly 86% of them singletons. This chain joins TRBV7-9 and TRBJ2-7, with D maybe TRBD1 (6 bases). The receptor was derived from a human patient who received an intestinal transplant, so some T cells may come from the graft donor. Sample: PBMCs, taken 255 days after intestinal transplant. CDR3 in amino acids: CATSSIGRGFGVSYEQYF. The CDR3 DNA reads TGTGCCACTTCCTCAATAGGCAGGGGTTTCGGGGTTTCCTACGAGCAGTACTTC.